Detailed here is one T cell receptor (beta chain). For every subset, genomic DNA was evenly distributed across several immunoSEQ plates. Per the authors' pipeline: Junction-only sequences produced by ImmunoSEQ had no quality scores, so filtering differed. Measured with immunoSEQ multiplex PCR; TCRdb has only the in-frame clones, and not every one. Clone size and the V and J calls come from that table; the DNA yielded D and trimming. The table records 1.4 million to 1.5 million clones, roughly 96% of them present only once. Germline CDR1 reads SGHVS; CDR2 reads FNYEAQ. The CDR3 has 16 residues. V lost 3 bases, J lost 4 bases, and 8 bases stayed unmatched. This record comes from a study of shared clonotypes between healthy human individuals. Study donors comprised healthy, HIV-negative adults devoid of recent acute infection or vaccination. All donors were Caucasian adults living in Nashville, Tennessee.

The source of this sequence is a man aged 25 to 45 in good health. The J gene is TRBJ2-3, the V gene TRBV7-6; TRBD2 matches at 9 bases. The specimen was naive CD4+ T cells sorted from blood. Subset denoted: CD45RA+ positively selected. The CDR3 DNA reads TGTGCCAGCAGCTTCAGACTAGCGGAGCGGTCAGATACGCAGTATTTT. It codes for CASSFRLAERSDTQYF.